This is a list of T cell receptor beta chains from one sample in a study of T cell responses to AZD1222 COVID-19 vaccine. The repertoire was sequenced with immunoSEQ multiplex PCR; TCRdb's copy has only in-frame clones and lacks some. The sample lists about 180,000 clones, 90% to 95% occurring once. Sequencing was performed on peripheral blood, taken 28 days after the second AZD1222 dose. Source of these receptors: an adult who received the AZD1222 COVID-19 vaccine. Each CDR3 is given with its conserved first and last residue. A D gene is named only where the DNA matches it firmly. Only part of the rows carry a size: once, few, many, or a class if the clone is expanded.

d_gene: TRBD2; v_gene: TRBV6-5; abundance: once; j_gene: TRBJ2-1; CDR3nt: TGTGCCACCGCTCTCCTAGCGGGAGGATACAATGAGCAGTTCTTC; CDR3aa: CATALLAGGYNEQFF
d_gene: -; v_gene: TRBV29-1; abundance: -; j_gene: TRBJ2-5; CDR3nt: TGCAGCGCGAACGGCCCGTACCAAGAGACCCAGTACTTC; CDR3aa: CSANGPYQETQYF
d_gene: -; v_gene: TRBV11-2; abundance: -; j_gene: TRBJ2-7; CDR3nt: TGTGCCAGCAGCTTAGGGAGCTCCTACGAGCAGTACTTC; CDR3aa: CASSLGSSYEQYF
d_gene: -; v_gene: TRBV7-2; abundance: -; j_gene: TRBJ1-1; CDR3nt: TGTGCCAGCAGCTCGACAGGAGGAGGAGACACTGAAGCTTTCTTT; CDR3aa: CASSSTGGGDTEAFF
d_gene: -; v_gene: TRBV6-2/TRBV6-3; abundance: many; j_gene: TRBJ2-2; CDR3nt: TGTGCCAGCAGTAACAGAGCGGAGCCCACCGGGGAGCTGTTTTTT; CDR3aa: CASSNRAEPTGELFF
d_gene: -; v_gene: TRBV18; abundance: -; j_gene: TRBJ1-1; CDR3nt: TGTGCCAGCTCACCGAGTACGCACGCTGAAGCTTTCTTT; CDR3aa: CASSPSTHAEAFF
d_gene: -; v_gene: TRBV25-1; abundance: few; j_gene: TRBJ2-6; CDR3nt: TGTGCCAGCAGTGGTCCCTCTGGGGCCAACGTCCTGACTTTC; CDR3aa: CASSGPSGANVLTF
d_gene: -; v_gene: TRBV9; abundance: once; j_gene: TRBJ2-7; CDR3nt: TGTGCCAGCAGCGTAGGGGGAGGTACATACGAGCAGTACTTC; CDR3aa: CASSVGGGTYEQYF
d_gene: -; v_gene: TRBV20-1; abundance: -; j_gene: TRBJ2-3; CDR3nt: TGCAGTGCTACCCCAGATACGCAGTATTTT; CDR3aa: CSATPDTQYF
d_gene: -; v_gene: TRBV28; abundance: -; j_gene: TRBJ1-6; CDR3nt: TGTGCCAGCAGTTTAGTCCCGGGAAGGGCACCCCTCCACTTT; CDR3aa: CASSLVPGRAPLHF
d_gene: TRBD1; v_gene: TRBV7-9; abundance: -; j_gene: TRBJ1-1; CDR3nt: TGTGCCAGCAGCGGGGGGACAGAGACTGAAGCTTTCTTT; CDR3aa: CASSGGTETEAFF
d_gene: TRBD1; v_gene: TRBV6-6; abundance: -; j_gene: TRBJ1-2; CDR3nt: TGTGCCAGCAGCAAAACGCGAGGGACAGGGAAGAATGGCTACACCTTC; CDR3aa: CASSKTRGTGKNGYTF
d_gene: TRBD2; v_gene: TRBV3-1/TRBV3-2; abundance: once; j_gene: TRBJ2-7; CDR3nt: TGTGCCAGCAGCGGAAAGGGTGGTAGCGGGGACTACGAGCAGTACTTC; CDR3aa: CASSGKGGSGDYEQYF
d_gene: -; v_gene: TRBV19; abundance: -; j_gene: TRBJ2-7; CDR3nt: TGTGCCAGTAGCCGGGGACCCTCCTACTACGAGCAGTACTTC; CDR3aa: CASSRGPSYYEQYF
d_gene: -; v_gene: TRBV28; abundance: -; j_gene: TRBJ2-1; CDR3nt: TGTGCCAGCAGTTTATGGAGGGCCTTGAAAAATGAGCAGTTCTTC; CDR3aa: CASSLWRALKNEQFF
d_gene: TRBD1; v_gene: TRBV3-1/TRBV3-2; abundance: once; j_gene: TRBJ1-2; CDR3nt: TGTGCCAGCAGCCAAGTGGACAGGGAGGACTATGGCTACACCTTC; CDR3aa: CASSQVDREDYGYTF
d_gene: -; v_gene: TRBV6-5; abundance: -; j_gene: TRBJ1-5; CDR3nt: TGTGCCAGCAGTTACTCGACACGTAGCAATCAGCCCCAGCATTTT; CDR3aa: CASSYSTRSNQPQHF
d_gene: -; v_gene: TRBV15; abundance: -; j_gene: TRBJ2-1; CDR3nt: TGTGCCACCAGCAGAGCCTCCGGGGCCTACAATGAGCAGTTCTTC; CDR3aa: CATSRASGAYNEQFF
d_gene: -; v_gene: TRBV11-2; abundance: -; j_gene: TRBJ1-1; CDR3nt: TGTGCCAGCAGCTTATGGCTGGGCTTGAACACTGAAGCTTTCTTT; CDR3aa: CASSLWLGLNTEAFF
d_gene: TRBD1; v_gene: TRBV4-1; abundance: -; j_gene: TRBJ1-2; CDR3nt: TGCGCCAGCAGCCAAGTCGAGGACAGGGTCGGGGAGGGCTACACCTTC; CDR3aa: CASSQVEDRVGEGYTF
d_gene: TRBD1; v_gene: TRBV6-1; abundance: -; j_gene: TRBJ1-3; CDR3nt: TGTGCCAGCAGTGAAGGGACAGGGGCTTTAAACACCATATATTTT; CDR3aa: CASSEGTGALNTIYF
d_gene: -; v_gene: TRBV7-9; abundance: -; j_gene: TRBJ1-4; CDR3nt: TGTGCCAGCAGCGCTCGAATCGGAGGGGAAAAACTGTTTTTT; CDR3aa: CASSARIGGEKLFF
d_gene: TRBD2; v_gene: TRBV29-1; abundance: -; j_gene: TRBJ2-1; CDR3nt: TGCAGCGTTGCGGGACTAGCGGGACACAATGAGCAGTTCTTC; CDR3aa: CSVAGLAGHNEQFF